These 20 T cell receptor beta chains originate from one sample sequenced in a study of blood T cell repertoires in COVID-19. Profiled with immunoSEQ multiplex PCR; TCRdb holds only in-frame clones, not every one. The top ten hold about an eighth of the sample, which has about 300,000 clones, over 75% seen once. The sample comprised peripheral blood. Every receptor here comes from a human donor in a cohort sampled during active COVID-19.

V usage is TRBV20-1 and J usage is TRBJ2-7; D remains ambiguous. The V gene lost 3 bases and the J gene lost 2 bases, with 14 bases spanning the gap. CDR3 length: 14 amino acids. Germline CDR1 reads DFQATT; CDR2 reads SNEGSKA (reference sequence). The CDR3: CSASIFGVTYEQYF. In nucleotides, the CDR3 is TGCAGTGCTAGTATTTTCGGAGTAACCTACGAGCAGTACTTC.

The chain links TRBV11-2 to TRBJ2-7, with D hard to call. CDR1 is SGHAT and CDR2 is FQNNGV in the germline V gene. CDR3 size: 15 residues. Trimming removed 5 bases from V and 3 bases from J, with 17 bases in between. CDR3 sequence reads: CASSGGPSLIYEQYF. The CDR3 DNA is TGTGCCAGCAGCGGCGGTCCGTCCCTCATCTACGAGCAGTACTTC.

Here the CDR3 DNA reads TGTGCCAGCAGCTTGGTACAGGGCCGTACCGGGGAGCTGTTTTTT. This encodes CASSLVQGRTGELFF. J is TRBJ2-2 and V is TRBV7-8; D is possibly TRBD1 (6 bases). Per the germline V gene, CDR1 is SGHVS and CDR2 is FQNEAQ. CDR3 length: 15 amino acids. Trimming took off 3 bases at V and 5 bases at J, with 13 bases between the two ends.

A few counts support this clone. This chain joins TRBV1 and TRBJ2-1; TRBD2, as called in the table, went unchecked against the DNA. TRBV1 is assigned pseudogene status. The CDR3 is 17 residues long. The CDR3 loop is CTHLGLAGAGYYNEQFF. The CDR3 DNA sequence: TGCACTCATTTAGGACTAGCGGGAGCGGGATACTACAATGAGCAGTTCTTC.

CDR3 DNA sequence: TGTGCCAGCAGTTTCGCTAGCGTAAACACCGGGGAGCTGTTTTTT. Amino acid sequence: CASSFASVNTGELFF. The rearrangement joins TRBV28 to TRBJ2-2; D is possibly TRBD2 (6 bases). CDR1 MDHEN and CDR2 SYDVKM come from the germline V gene. V was pared by 3 bases and J by 2 bases, with 10 bases between. This CDR3 region has 15 residues. Combining the CDR3 with reference TRBV28 and TRBJ2-2 gives the whole variable domain DVKVTQSSRYLVKRTGEKVFLECVQDMDHENMFWYRQDPGLGLRLIYFSYDVKMKEKGDIPEGYSVSREKKERFSLILESASTNQTSMYLCASSFASVNTGELFFGEGSRLTVL.

The count of this clone is one. The rearrangement links TRBV6-5 to TRBJ1-6; no clear D. Deletions cut 8 bases from V and 10 bases from J, with 6 bases between. The germline CDR1 and CDR2 sequences are MNHEY and SVGAGI. This CDR3 has 10 amino acids. The CDR3 is CASGDSPLHF. For the CDR3, the DNA is TGTGCCAGCGGAGACTCACCCCTCCACTTT.

This clone was observed once. The J gene is TRBJ2-3, the V gene TRBV7-2; 8 bases match TRBD2. The CDR3 length is 14 residues. The junction had 7 bases not matched to a gene; V was cut back by 5 bases and J by 6 bases. Germline CDR1 reads SGHTA; CDR2 reads FQGNSA. DNA of the CDR3: TGTGCCAGCAGCAGCGGGAGATGGTCGGATACGCAGTATTTT. Translated, it gives CASSSGRWSDTQYF.

The chain is built from TRBV7-2 and TRBJ2-2, with 10 bases fitting TRBD2. The germline gives CDR1 SGHTA, CDR2 FQGNSA. V was clipped by 2 bases and J by 6 bases; unmatched bases: 6. The CDR3 length is 16 residues. CDR3 in DNA: TGTGCCAGCAGCTTACGGCTAGCGGGAGAGTCCGGGGAGCTGTTTTTT. This encodes CASSLRLAGESGELFF. The full variable domain, rest sourced from reference TRBV7-2 and TRBJ2-2, is GAGVSQSPSNKVTEKGKDVELRCDPISGHTALYWYRQSLGQGLEFLIYFQGNSAPDKSGLPSDRFSAERTGGSVSTLTIQRTQQEDSAVYLCASSLRLAGESGELFFGEGSRLTVL.

Only one count was recorded for this clone. The chain uses TRBV5-5 and TRBJ2-7; D is ambiguous. V lost 4 bases, J lost 11 bases, and 16 bases lay in between. CDR3 length equals 12 residues. Germline CDR1 reads SGHKS; CDR2 reads YYEKEE (reference sequence). The CDR3 coding sequence is TGTGCCAGCAGCGCGTACGAGGCCACGGAGTACTTC. Translating gives CASSAYEATEYF. Full variable domain (missing parts from reference TRBV5-5 and TRBJ2-7): DAGVTQSPTHLIKTRGQQVTLRCSPISGHKSVSWYQQVLGQGPQFIFQYYEKEERGRGNFPDRFSARQFPNYSSELNVNALLLGDSALYLCASSAYEATEYFGPGTRLTVT.

The chain carries TRBV2 and TRBJ1-1; 10 bases match TRBD1. With 4 bases clipped from V and 6 bases from J, the junction kept 8 bases outside the gene matches. Per germline, CDR1 SNHLY and CDR2 FYNNEI. CDR3 size: 15 residues. CDR3 nucleotides: TGTGCCAGCAGTGCTTTGGACAGGGGGAGGTCTGAAGCTTTCTTT. As protein: CASSALDRGRSEAFF.

V gene TRBV27 combines with J gene TRBJ2-1; D unclear. The CDR3 spans 13 residues. V was shortened by 6 bases and J by 8 bases, with 14 bases between the two germline ends. The germline CDR1 and CDR2 sequences are MNHEY and SMNVEV (reference sequence). This chain's CDR3 is CASSHPGEDEQFF. CDR3 DNA sequence: TGTGCCAGCAGCCATCCTGGAGAGGATGAGCAGTTCTTC.

The chain couples TRBV3-1 (or the pseudogene TRBV3-2) to TRBJ1-2, with D hard to call. V was clipped by 0 bases and J by 8 bases, with 10 bases between them. The CDR3 runs 13 residues. Looked up from germline, CDR1 is LGHDT and CDR2 is YNNKEL (reference sequence). Written as DNA, the CDR3 is TGTGCCAGCAGCCAAGAGCGGGGTTTGGGCTACACCTTC. Its translation: CASSQERGLGYTF.

The J gene is TRBJ1-6, the V gene TRBV9, with D possibly being TRBD1 (6 bases). The CDR3 is 13 residues long. Germline V gene sequence: CDR1 SGDLS, CDR2 YYNGEE. V lost 3 bases to trimming and J lost 9 bases, with 10 bases between them. The CDR3: CASSEDSLSPLHF. CDR3 nucleotides: TGTGCCAGCAGCGAGGACAGCCTTTCACCCCTCCACTTT. Together with reference TRBV9 and TRBJ1-6, the CDR3 gives the full variable domain: DSGVTQTPKHLITATGQRVTLRCSPRSGDLSVYWYQQSLDQGLQFLIQYYNGEERAKGNILERFSAQQFPDLHSELNLSSLELGDSALYFCASSEDSLSPLHFGNGTRLTVT.

This clone was observed a handful of times. The chain recombines TRBV29-1 with TRBJ1-2; tentatively, D is TRBD1 (6 bases). The CDR3 runs 12 residues. CDR1 and CDR2 from the germline V gene are SQVTM and ANQGSEA. V was cut by 5 bases and J by 7 bases, with 14 bases left in between. The CDR3 DNA is TGCAGCGTTTCCGGGCAGGGGATTGGCTACACCTTC. Amino acids: CSVSGQGIGYTF.

The V call is TRBV27, the J call TRBJ2-1, with 8 bases identical to TRBD2. CDR3 length: 15 residues. Trimming took 4 bases from V and 2 from J; bases not matched to a gene: 4. The V gene's germline CDR1 is MNHEY and CDR2 SMNVEV (reference sequence). In DNA, the CDR3 is TGTGCCAGCAGTTCTACGGGACTAGCCTACAATGAGCAGTTCTTC. Translating gives CASSSTGLAYNEQFF.

The V and J genes are TRBV5-1 and TRBJ2-1, with 9 bases matching TRBD2. The CDR3 extends over 16 amino acids. V gave up 4 bases and J gave up 2 bases; unmatched junction bases: 7. Germline V gives CDR1 SGHRS, CDR2 YFSETQ. The CDR3 DNA follows: TGCGCCAGCAGCAGGCCTAGCGGGGTCCCCTACAATGAGCAGTTCTTC. Translating gives CASSRPSGVPYNEQFF.

V gene TRBV6-6 combines with J gene TRBJ2-7; 9 nucleotides align to TRBD1. After removal of 7 bases from V and 3 bases from J, the junction contained 4 bases not matched to a gene. Germline loops: CDR1 MNHNY, CDR2 SVGAGI (reference sequence). This CDR3 comprises 13 residues. The CDR3 nucleotides read TGTGCCAGCACCGGGACAGGGATCTACGAGCAGTACTTC. Its protein product is CASTGTGIYEQYF.

This sequence joins TRBV6-2 or TRBV6-3 and TRBJ2-1; perhaps TRBD2 as D (5 bases). The V and J ends lost 2 bases and 6 bases respectively, with 8 bases between them. Germline CDR1 reads MNHEY; CDR2 reads SVGEGT. There are 13 residues in the CDR3. CDR3 coding DNA: TGTGCCAGCAGTTACAGAGCGGCCAATGAGCAGTTCTTC. It codes for CASSYRAANEQFF.

The chain couples TRBV29-1 to TRBJ2-4; tentative D call: TRBD1 (5 bases). The CDR3 is 17 residues long. V lost 6 bases to trimming and J lost 0 bases, with 21 bases between them. Germline CDR1 is SQVTM and CDR2 is ANQGSEA. CDR3 protein: CSVAPRALGLAKNIQYF. DNA of the CDR3: TGCAGCGTGGCCCCCAGGGCCCTGGGCCTAGCCAAAAACATTCAGTACTTC.

A single count supports this clone. The rearrangement links TRBV27 to TRBJ2-7, with 11 bases fitting TRBD2. Germline CDR1 and CDR2: MNHEY and SMNVEV (reference sequence). The CDR3 is 15 amino acids. V lost 4 bases, J lost 3 bases, and 5 bases stayed unmatched. This CDR3 is CASSSLAGEGYEQYF. The CDR3, as DNA: TGTGCCAGCAGTTCACTAGCGGGAGAAGGCTACGAGCAGTACTTC.